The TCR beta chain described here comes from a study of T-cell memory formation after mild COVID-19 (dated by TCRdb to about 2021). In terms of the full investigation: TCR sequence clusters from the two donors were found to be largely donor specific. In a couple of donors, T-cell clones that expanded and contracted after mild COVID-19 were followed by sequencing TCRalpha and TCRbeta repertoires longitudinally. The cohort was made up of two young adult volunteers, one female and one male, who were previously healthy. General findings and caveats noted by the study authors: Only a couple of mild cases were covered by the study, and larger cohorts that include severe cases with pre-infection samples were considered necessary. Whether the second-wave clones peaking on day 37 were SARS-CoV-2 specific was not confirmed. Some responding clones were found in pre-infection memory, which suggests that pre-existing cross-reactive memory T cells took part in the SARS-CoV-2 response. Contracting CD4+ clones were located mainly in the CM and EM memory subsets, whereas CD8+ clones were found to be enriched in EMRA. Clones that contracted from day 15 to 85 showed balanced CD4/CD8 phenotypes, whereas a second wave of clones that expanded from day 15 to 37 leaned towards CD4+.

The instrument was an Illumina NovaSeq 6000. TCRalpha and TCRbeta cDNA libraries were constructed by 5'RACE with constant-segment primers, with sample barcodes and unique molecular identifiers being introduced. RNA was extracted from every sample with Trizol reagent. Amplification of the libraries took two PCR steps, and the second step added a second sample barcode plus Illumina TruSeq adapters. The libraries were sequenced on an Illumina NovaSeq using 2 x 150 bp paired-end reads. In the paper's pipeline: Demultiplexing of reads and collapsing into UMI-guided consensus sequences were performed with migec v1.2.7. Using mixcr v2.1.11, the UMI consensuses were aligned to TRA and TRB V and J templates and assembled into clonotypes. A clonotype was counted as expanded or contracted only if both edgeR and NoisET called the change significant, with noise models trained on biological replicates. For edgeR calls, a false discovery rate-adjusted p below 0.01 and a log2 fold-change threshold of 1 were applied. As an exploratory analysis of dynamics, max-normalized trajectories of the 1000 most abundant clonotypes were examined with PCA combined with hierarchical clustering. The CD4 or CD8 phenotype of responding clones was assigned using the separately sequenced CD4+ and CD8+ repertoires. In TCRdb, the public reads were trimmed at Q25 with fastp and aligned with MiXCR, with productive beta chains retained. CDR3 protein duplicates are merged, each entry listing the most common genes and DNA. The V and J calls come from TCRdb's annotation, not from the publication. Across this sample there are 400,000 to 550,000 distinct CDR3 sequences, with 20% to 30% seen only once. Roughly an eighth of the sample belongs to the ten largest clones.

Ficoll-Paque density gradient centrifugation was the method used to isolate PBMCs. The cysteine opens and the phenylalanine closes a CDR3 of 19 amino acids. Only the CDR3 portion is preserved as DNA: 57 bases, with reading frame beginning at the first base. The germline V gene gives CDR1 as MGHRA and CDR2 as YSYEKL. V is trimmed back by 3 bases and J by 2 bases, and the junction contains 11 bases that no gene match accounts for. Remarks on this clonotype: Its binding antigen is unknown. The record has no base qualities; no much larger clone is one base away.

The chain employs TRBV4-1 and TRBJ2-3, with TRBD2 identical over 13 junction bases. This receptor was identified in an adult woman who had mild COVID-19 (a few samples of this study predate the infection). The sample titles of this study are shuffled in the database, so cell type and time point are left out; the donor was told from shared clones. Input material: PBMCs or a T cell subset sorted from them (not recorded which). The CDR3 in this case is CASSHPIGTSGDYTDTQYF. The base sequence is TGCGCCAGCAGCCACCCCATCGGGACTAGCGGGGACTACACAGATACGCAGTATTTT.